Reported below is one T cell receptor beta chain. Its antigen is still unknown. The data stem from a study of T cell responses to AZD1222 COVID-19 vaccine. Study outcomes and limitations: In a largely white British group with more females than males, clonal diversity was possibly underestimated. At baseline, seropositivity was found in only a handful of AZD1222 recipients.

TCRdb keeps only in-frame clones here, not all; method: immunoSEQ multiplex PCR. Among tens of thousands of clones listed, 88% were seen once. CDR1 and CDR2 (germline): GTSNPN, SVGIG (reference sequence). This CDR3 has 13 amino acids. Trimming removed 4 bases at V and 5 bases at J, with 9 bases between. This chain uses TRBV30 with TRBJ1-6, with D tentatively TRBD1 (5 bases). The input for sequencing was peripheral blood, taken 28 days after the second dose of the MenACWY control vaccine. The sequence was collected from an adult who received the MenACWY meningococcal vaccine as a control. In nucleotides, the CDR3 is TGTGCCTGGACGCGGGACGATAATTCACCCCTCCACTTT. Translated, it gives CAWTRDDNSPLHF.